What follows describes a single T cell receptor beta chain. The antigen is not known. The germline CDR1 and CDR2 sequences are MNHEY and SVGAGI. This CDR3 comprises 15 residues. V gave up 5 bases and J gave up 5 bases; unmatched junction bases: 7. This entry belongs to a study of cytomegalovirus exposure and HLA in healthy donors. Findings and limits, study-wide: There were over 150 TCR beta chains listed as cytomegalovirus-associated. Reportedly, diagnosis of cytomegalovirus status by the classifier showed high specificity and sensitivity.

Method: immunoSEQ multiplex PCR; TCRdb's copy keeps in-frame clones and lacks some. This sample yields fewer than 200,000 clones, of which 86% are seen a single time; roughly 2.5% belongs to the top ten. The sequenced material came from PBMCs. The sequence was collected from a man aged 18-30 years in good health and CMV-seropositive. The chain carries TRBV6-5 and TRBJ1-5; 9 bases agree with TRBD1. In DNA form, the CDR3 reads TGTGCCAGCAGTCCCGACAGGGGGGCCTATCAGCCCCAGCATTTT. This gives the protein CASSPDRGAYQPQHF.